These 18 T cell receptor beta chains were sequenced from one sample in a study of early T cells in non-severe SARS-CoV-2 infection. Each CDR3 protein gets one entry after TCRdb re-called the 5' RACE reads with MiXCR. Seen here are tens of thousands of distinct CDR3 sequences, around 3% observed once, and the top ten hold more than 0.55%. The sample comprised whole blood. These receptors all come from an adult who was a healthcare worker with PCR-confirmed SARS-CoV-2 infection or an uninfected control (not recorded which).

Ten or more counts support this clonotype. The genes are TRBV9 and TRBJ2-3; maybe TRBD2 (6 bases). Trimming shortened V by 0 bases and J by 7 bases, and 9 bases separated the two germline ends. The germline V gene has CDR1 SGDLS and CDR2 YYNGEE. This CDR3 has 13 amino acids. In DNA, the CDR3 is TGTGCCAGCAGCGTAGTAGCGGAGAATACGCAGTATTTT. Translation gives CASSVVAENTQYF.

This clonotype was observed many times. The chain recombines TRBV7-6 with TRBJ2-3, with TRBD1 matching 9 bases. With 5 bases clipped from V and 3 bases from J, the junction kept 9 bases outside the gene matches. The CDR3 consists of 16 residues. CDR1 and CDR2 (germline): SGHVS, FNYEAQ. The CDR3 nucleotides read TGTGCCAGCAGCCCCAAGGACAGGGGAAGTACAGATACGCAGTATTTT. The encoded protein is CASSPKDRGSTDTQYF.

In its sample, this clonotype was seen many times. The rearrangement joins TRBV20-1 to TRBJ2-5; D gene ambiguous. Germline loops: CDR1 DFQATT, CDR2 SNEGSKA (reference sequence). Deletions cut 8 bases from V and 7 bases from J, with 17 bases between. This CDR3 region has 12 residues. In DNA, the CDR3 is TGCAGTCCACAACCGAGCTTCGGGACCCAGTACTTC. This encodes CSPQPSFGTQYF.

This clonotype was recorded many times. The rearrangement joins TRBV12-3 or TRBV12-4 to TRBJ1-1; TRBD1 matches 7 bases. V lost 5 bases to trimming and J lost 1 base; unmatched junction nucleotides: 10. The CDR3 contains 16 residues. In DNA form, the CDR3 reads TGTGCCAGCAGTCGTCCCGGGACAGCGCAGAACACTGAAGCTTTCTTT. Amino acid sequence: CASSRPGTAQNTEAFF.

Many counts were recorded for this clonotype. V gene TRBV20-1 combines with J gene TRBJ1-5; no reliable D call. The CDR3 totals 14 residues. V was pared by 2 bases and J by 4 bases, with 12 bases between. From germline, CDR1 is DFQATT and CDR2 SNEGSKA (reference sequence). The CDR3 reads CSARTDRGNQPQHF. CDR3 in DNA: TGCAGTGCTAGAACCGACCGGGGAAATCAGCCCCAGCATTTT.

This clonotype was picked up many times. The chain carries TRBV20-1 and TRBJ2-3; a possible D gene is TRBD2 (6 bases). The CDR3 runs 13 residues. V was cut by 3 bases and J by 2 bases, with 9 bases left in between. CDR1 and CDR2 from the germline V gene are DFQATT and SNEGSKA (reference sequence). The CDR3: CSARGLFTDTQYF. As DNA, the CDR3 is TGCAGTGCTAGGGGACTGTTCACAGATACGCAGTATTTT.

This clonotype was counted at least ten times. This chain uses TRBV9 with TRBJ2-3; 11 nucleotides line up with TRBD2. After removal of 1 base from V and 2 bases from J, the junction contained 6 bases not matched to a gene. The CDR3 runs to 17 residues. The germline gives CDR1 SGDLS, CDR2 YYNGEE. CDR3 region: CASSVSSGRPTTDTQYF. The CDR3 DNA is TGTGCCAGCAGCGTATCTAGCGGGAGGCCCACCACAGATACGCAGTATTTT.

Relative to its sample, this clonotype is medium-sized. The J gene is TRBJ2-1, the V gene TRBV12-3 or TRBV12-4; 8 bases align to TRBD1. The CDR3 spans 14 residues. The V gene end was trimmed by 5 bases and the J gene end by 2 bases; junction bases not matched to a gene: 2. This CDR3 reads CASSPTGAYNEQFF. CDR3 DNA sequence: TGTGCCAGCAGTCCGACAGGGGCCTACAATGAGCAGTTCTTC.

The V gene is TRBV2, the J gene TRBJ1-6; no clear D. Germline CDR1 is SNHLY and CDR2 is FYNNEI. The length of the CDR3 is 17 residues. V lost 6 bases and J lost 0, with 15 bases in between. CDR3 region: CASSRTLYGSYNSPLHF. DNA for the CDR3: TGTGCCAGCAGCCGCACCCTTTATGGCTCCTATAATTCACCCCTCCACTTT.

This clonotype was seen ten or more times. The chain is built from TRBV12-3 or TRBV12-4 and TRBJ2-5, with 7 bases matching TRBD1. This CDR3 region has 11 residues. V was pared by 4 bases and J by 9 bases, with 2 bases of the junction left unmatched. As DNA, the CDR3 is TGTGCCAGCAGTTGGGACAGAGCCCAGTACTTC. Translating it yields CASSWDRAQYF.

The sample holds many counts of this clonotype. The J gene is TRBJ1-2, the V gene TRBV5-1; perhaps TRBD1 as D (5 bases). The V gene's germline CDR1 is SGHRS and CDR2 YFSETQ. CDR3 length: 15 residues. The V end lost 0 bases, the J end lost 4 bases, and 13 bases lay between the germline ends. In nucleotides, the CDR3 is TGCGCCAGCAGCTTGGAGGTCAGGGCAGGCTATGGCTACACCTTC. Protein product: CASSLEVRAGYGYTF.

This clonotype was recorded many times. The chain combines TRBV12-3 or TRBV12-4 with TRBJ2-5; no clear D gene. The CDR3 covers 13 residues. The V and J ends lost 2 bases and 5 bases respectively, with 9 bases between them. The CDR3 loop is CASSLRLRETQYF. The DNA for the CDR3 is TGTGCCAGCAGTTTAAGGCTTAGGGAGACCCAGTACTTC.

This clonotype has at least ten counts. The rearrangement joins TRBV11-2 to TRBJ2-3; D ambiguous. Germline-derived CDR1 and CDR2 are SGHAT and FQNNGV. V lost 4 bases and J lost 4, with 12 bases in between. This CDR3 comprises 14 residues. Written as DNA, the CDR3 is TGTGCCAGCAGCTCCTCTCCCATCTCAGATACGCAGTATTTT. This encodes CASSSSPISDTQYF.

This clonotype was observed at least ten times. This chain connects TRBV7-2 to TRBJ2-2; D is undetermined. The CDR3 spans 17 residues. Germline assignment: CDR1 SGHTA and CDR2 FQGNSA. V was pared by 2 bases and J by 0 bases, with 13 bases between. The CDR3 sequence is CASSLPRLLANTGELFF. The CDR3 region has the DNA TGTGCCAGCAGCTTACCCAGGTTGTTGGCGAACACCGGGGAGCTGTTTTTT.

This clonotype was counted at least ten times. The rearrangement joins TRBV18 to TRBJ2-7, with a tentative D call TRBD1 (5 bases). Germline V gives CDR1 KGHSH, CDR2 LQKENI. Trimming shortened V by 3 bases and J by 2 bases, and 20 bases separated the two germline ends. This CDR3 is built from 17 residues. The CDR3 DNA reads as TGTGCCAGCTCACCGACAGTTACCGGTGGTAATCCCTACGAGCAGTACGTC. Amino acids: CASSPTVTGGNPYEQYV.

This clonotype was counted many times. This sequence joins TRBV7-2 and TRBJ1-1; D not certain. The germline gives CDR1 SGHTA, CDR2 FQGNSA. The CDR3 consists of 13 residues. Deletions cut 2 bases from V and 4 bases from J, with 8 bases between. CDR3 protein: CASSLKGLTEAFF. For the CDR3, the DNA is TGTGCCAGCAGCTTAAAAGGGCTCACTGAAGCTTTCTTT.

This clonotype was seen at least ten times. The genes are TRBV10-3 and TRBJ2-1; 11 nucleotides line up with TRBD2. The V gene's germline CDR1 is ENHRY and CDR2 SYGVKD. CDR3 length equals 15 residues. After removal of 0 bases from V and 9 bases from J, the junction contained 4 bases not matched to a gene. CDR3 residues: CAISESTLAGVEQFF. In nucleotides, the CDR3 is TGTGCCATCAGTGAGTCGACACTAGCGGGGGTTGAGCAGTTCTTC.

This clonotype was observed at least ten times. The rearrangement links TRBV27 to TRBJ2-6; no definite D call. In germline, CDR1 is MNHEY, CDR2 SMNVEV (reference sequence). Trimming pared 1 base from V and 4 bases from J, leaving 8 bases between. The CDR3 spans 15 residues. The CDR3 region is CASSLLAGGANVLTF. For the CDR3, the DNA is TGTGCCAGCAGTTTATTGGCTGGGGGGGCCAACGTCCTGACTTTC.